This is a list of T cell receptor beta chains from one sample in a study of cytomegalovirus exposure and HLA in healthy donors. Sequenced by immunoSEQ multiplex PCR; TCRdb stores in-frame clones only, minus some. The sample lists 90,000 to 100,000 clones; roughly three quarters were seen once. Sequenced input: PBMCs. Source of these receptors: a woman between 40 and 55 years old in good health and CMV-seronegative. Both conserved end residues are part of each CDR3. D genes are given only for firm matches. Clone size appears in some rows only: once, few, many, or a class for an expanded clone.

CDR3 DNA	CDR3 protein	clone size	D gene	V gene	J gene
TGCGCCAGCAGGGGGGACAGGGGTGCAGCTTTCTTT	CASRGDRGAAFF	NA	TRBD1	TRBV5-1	TRBJ1-1
TGTGCCAGCTGCGACTGGACAGGCTCCTACGAGCAGTACTTC	CASCDWTGSYEQYF	NA	TRBD1	TRBV6-1	TRBJ2-7
TGTGCCAGCAGCCGCACAGGGCGGACTAACTATGGCTACACCTTC	CASSRTGRTNYGYTF	NA	NA	TRBV4-2	TRBJ1-2
TGTGCCAGCAGCCCGGACAGGGGGACCTACGAGCAGTACTTC	CASSPDRGTYEQYF	NA	TRBD1	TRBV5-6	TRBJ2-7
TGTGCCAGTAGTATGGGACTTTCGGACATTCAGTACTTC	CASSMGLSDIQYF	NA	NA	TRBV19	TRBJ2-4
TGTGCCAGCTCGGGACAGGGAGGGAATCAGCCCCAGCATTTT	CASSGQGGNQPQHF	NA	TRBD1	TRBV18	TRBJ1-5
TGTGCCAGTAGTATGAACGGAGATTCACCCCTCCACTTT	CASSMNGDSPLHF	NA	NA	TRBV19	TRBJ1-6
TGTGCCAGCAGCCAGGAAGGATCACAGGTGCGCTACGAGCAGTACTTC	CASSQEGSQVRYEQYF	NA	NA	TRBV4-2	TRBJ2-7
TGTGCCAGCAGCTTAGTGGGCAGCTCTCAGCCCCAGCATTTT	CASSLVGSSQPQHF	NA	NA	TRBV7-2	TRBJ1-5
TGTGCCAGCAGTGACGGGACAGGGGGCAATGAGCAGTTCTTC	CASSDGTGGNEQFF	NA	TRBD1	TRBV6-4	TRBJ2-1
TGTGCCAGCAGCTTGGAGGGGCCTGGAAACACCATATATTTT	CASSLEGPGNTIYF	NA	NA	TRBV5-6	TRBJ1-3
TGTGCCAGCAGCTTAGCGCCCTCGAGAGATACGCAGTATTTT	CASSLAPSRDTQYF	NA	NA	TRBV7-9	TRBJ2-3
TGTGCCAGTAACCACGGACAGGCGAACACTGAAGCTTTCTTT	CASNHGQANTEAFF	NA	TRBD1	TRBV19	TRBJ1-1
TGTGCCAGCAGCCAAACTTCCATACGGAACCAACCCATAAGTCCAGGTGGCTACACCTTC	CASSQTSIRNQPISPGGYTF	NA	NA	TRBV13	TRBJ1-2
TGTGCCAGCAGTTTCACAGGTTCTTATGGCTACACCTTC	CASSFTGSYGYTF	NA	NA	TRBV27	TRBJ1-2
TGTGCCAGTGGACAGGGGGCGAGAACTGAAGCTTTCTTT	CASGQGARTEAFF	NA	TRBD1	TRBV19	TRBJ1-1
TGCGCCAGCAGCTTGGAGGGGGTTGGGCAGCCCCAGCATTTT	CASSLEGVGQPQHF	NA	NA	TRBV5-1	TRBJ1-5
TGTGCCAGCTCCCCCGACAGTTGGGATCAGCCCCAGCATTTT	CASSPDSWDQPQHF	NA	NA	TRBV18	TRBJ1-5
TGTGCCAGCAGCTTGGAGCTAGCGGGGGGTTCAGATACGCAGTATTTT	CASSLELAGGSDTQYF	NA	TRBD2	TRBV5-6	TRBJ2-3
TGTGCCAGCAGCCCCACAGGTAAAGTAGCTTTCTTT	CASSPTGKVAFF	few	NA	TRBV27	TRBJ1-1
TGTGCCAGCAGCCCAAGGGCTCGGGGGGCTGTTGAGACCCAGTACTTC	CASSPRARGAVETQYF	NA	NA	TRBV7-2	TRBJ2-5
TGCGCCAGCAGTGAGTCGGGGGGGCGCGCTCAAGGCTACACCTTC	CASSESGGRAQGYTF	NA	NA	TRBV10-2	TRBJ1-2
TGTGCCAGTAGTAGTAGCTCCCACTATGGCTACACCTTC	CASSSSSHYGYTF	NA	NA	TRBV19	TRBJ1-2
TGTGCCAGCAGTTACTCGAGGGACACGGTAGCAGATACGCAGTATTTT	CASSYSRDTVADTQYF	NA	NA	TRBV6-5	TRBJ2-3
TGTGCCAGTAGTATAACCGGGACAGGTTACGCGCAGTACTTC	CASSITGTGYAQYF	NA	TRBD1	TRBV19	TRBJ2-7
TGTGCCAGCAGCTTTGGCGGGCTTGGTTACGAGCAGTACTTC	CASSFGGLGYEQYF	NA	NA	TRBV7-6	TRBJ2-7
TGTGCCAGTAGTTTGGGACAGGGGGATGAAAAACTGTTTTTT	CASSLGQGDEKLFF	NA	TRBD1	TRBV19	TRBJ1-4
TGTGCCAGCAGCCCGGGACAGGGGTCAATTGATCAGCCCCAGCATTTT	CASSPGQGSIDQPQHF	NA	TRBD1	TRBV5-7	TRBJ1-5
TGCGCCAGCAGCCACGGCGGCAATGAGCAGTTCTTC	CASSHGGNEQFF	few	NA	TRBV4-3	TRBJ2-1
TGTGCCAGCAGCTCGTCAGGGGGCAGGAGGAATTCACCCCTCCACTTT	CASSSSGGRRNSPLHF	NA	TRBD1	TRBV7-8	TRBJ1-6
TGTGCCAGCAGCTTATCTTCGTTGGCGGGGGATAAAGAGACCCAGTACTTC	CASSLSSLAGDKETQYF	once	TRBD2	TRBV7-2	TRBJ2-5
TGTGCCAGTAGTATTGGGGGACAATCCTACGAGCAGTACTTC	CASSIGGQSYEQYF	NA	NA	TRBV19	TRBJ2-7
TGTGCCAGCAGTGTAGGACAGGTCGCTAATTCACCCCTCCACTTT	CASSVGQVANSPLHF	NA	TRBD1	TRBV13	TRBJ1-6
TGTGCCAGCAGAGGACAGGGGTTCCGTGGCTACACCTTC	CASRGQGFRGYTF	NA	TRBD1	TRBV25-1	TRBJ1-2
TGCGCCAGCAGCTTGTTAGCGGGGGGTGTTACAGATACGCAGTATTTT	CASSLLAGGVTDTQYF	NA	TRBD2	TRBV5-1	TRBJ2-3
TGTGCCAGCAGGCAGACAGGATACGAGCAGTACTTC	CASRQTGYEQYF	NA	NA	TRBV25-1	TRBJ2-7
TGTGCCAGCAGCTTGAGACTGGTCAATGAGCAGTTCTTC	CASSLRLVNEQFF	NA	NA	TRBV7-2	TRBJ2-1
TGTGCCAGCAATACCCTCCAGGATCAGCCCCAGCATTTT	CASNTLQDQPQHF	NA	NA	TRBV2	TRBJ1-5
TGTGCCAGCAGAACTCCCCTAGCGGGGGTCCAAGAGACCCAGTACTTC	CASRTPLAGVQETQYF	NA	TRBD2	TRBV6-6	TRBJ2-5
TGTGCCATCAGTGCTTCAGGTGGGGAAAAACTGTTTTTT	CAISASGGEKLFF	once	NA	TRBV10-3	TRBJ1-4